Detailed here is one T cell receptor beta chain. This clone appeared a single time. It has no known antigen specificity. No per-base quality is available; no much larger clone lies one base away. Its CDR3 holds 14 amino acids, cysteine through phenylalanine. CDR3 DNA is the only sequence kept; it has 42 bases, read in frame from the first base. Taken from the germline V gene, the CDR1 and CDR2 loops are SQVTM and ANQGSEA. This specimen comes from a study of cytomegalovirus exposure and HLA in healthy donors listed by TCRdb under 2017. For the wider study: An earlier analysis of more than 550 of the donors reported approximately 260 Gb of sequence data and 100 million to 120 million unique TCR beta sequences obtained from about 170 million T cells. An early release that covered some 640 HLA-typed donors contained about 290 gigabases of sequencing data and tens of millions of unique TCR sequences. Of the roughly 400 genotyped donors, 65% to 90% fell in the genetic ancestry cluster associated with self-reported Caucasian donors. The later analysis used no new phenotypic data to find candidate immune exposures, relying instead on TCR beta sequences and their occurrence across donors. All discovery cohort repertoires had been generated on a single sequencing platform. Several DR-DQ haplotypes were treated as single units for association and clustering because of strong linkage in the cohort. Across approximately 420 genotyped donors of the cohort, an average of 235,054 unique TCR beta nucleotide sequences per donor were sequenced, and roughly a sixth of those sequences were non-productive. In addition to the first cohort of around 670 subjects, a separate validation cohort of 120 different subjects was used. To predict cytomegalovirus infection status, the study brought together high-throughput TCR immunosequencing, statistical association of individual TCRs with disease status, and machine learning. The study profiled the T cell repertoires of under 700 subjects by immunosequencing and related them to cytomegalovirus serostatus. To decide whether each TCR beta V gene segment behaved as functional or pseudogenic, an earlier analysis of approximately 600 of the donors relied on high-throughput TCR beta sequencing. Typing coverage differed by locus: A, B, C, DRB1 and DQB1 were typed in about 629-630 donors, DQA1 in about 550, DPA1 in 600 to 610, and DPB1 in 450 to 480. A later analysis re-analyzed previously published TCR beta repertoires from 500 to 700 donors and added high-resolution HLA genotyping to study TCR occurrence patterns. A later genetic analysis used genome-wide SNP genotypes for about 60% of the roughly 670 donors, treating that subset as a discovery cohort. Both class I and class II loci were covered by HLA typing, at four-digit resolution. The study was designed to test whether signatures of past pathogen exposure could be identified by cataloging public T cell receptors. Donor age, sex, ethnicity and CMV serostatus were compiled together with the repertoire data.

In total, just over 650 healthy bone marrow donors made up the cohort. At the time of sampling, all cohort members were nominally healthy, though unrecorded immune exposures were likely present. The donor tested CMV seronegative and was one of the 352 seronegative cohort members. Each donor provided a peripheral blood sample, and peripheral blood mononuclear cells were used for TCR beta sequencing. The Qiagen DNeasy Blood Extraction Kit was used to extract genomic DNA from the blood cell samples. Results the study describes overall, beyond this receptor: For the cohort, immune exposure information was limited to CMV serostatus. Several of the top co-occurrence clusters appeared to be linked to parvovirus B19, influenza, CMV and Epstein-Barr virus, according to a later analysis. Most TCR sequences were observed very rarely across donors, whereas some public TCRs were present in many individuals. V-gene and J-gene trimming of TCR beta chains was associated with a missense DCLRE1C variant in a later genetic analysis, and the association was replicated in an independent cohort. It was suggested by the authors that the approach could potentially be generalized to other disease states and immunological phenotypes. The 87-base-pair reads could not distinguish some IMGT-functional V segments, including TRBV6-2 and TRBV6-3, so those segments were excluded. A further reported finding was that TCR beta sequences accurately predicted the HLA-A and HLA-B alleles for most subjects in the first cohort. According to a later analysis, TCR association rates differed among HLA loci, with DRB1 alleles showing the most associated TCRs and HLA-C alleles showing the fewest. HLA typing was unavailable for some donors at each locus, so association tests used only the typed subset. Only TCR beta chains were sequenced in this cohort, and the absence of alpha or paired-chain data limited detectable features. Linkage disequilibrium might explain the correlated functional status among segregating V segments, but an unknown experimental factor could not be excluded. Presence/absence analyses assumed roughly uniform sequencing depth across donors, an assumption that may not hold. A cluster of highly shared sequence variants was judged likely to represent a technical artifact of the sequencing pipeline. When HLA alleles, especially DR and DQ, strongly co-occurred, TCR associations were difficult to assign to individual alleles. The earlier analysis of almost 600 of the donors excluded approximately 15 rarely observed V segments, including chromosome 9 orphons, because counts were too low. In vitro tests confirmed that a few of the cytomegalovirus-associated TCR beta chains recognize cytomegalovirus antigens. Compared with equally common non-associated chains, HLA-associated TCR beta chains in a later analysis were more clonally expanded and had lower generation probabilities. In a later genetic analysis, fewer N-insertions in productive TCRs were reported among donors in an Asian-associated ancestry cluster than the roughly 700-donor mean. A later analysis associated 15,000 to 20,000 TCR beta sequences with specific HLA alleles at a false discovery rate of 0.05. The classifier was reported to diagnose cytomegalovirus status with high specificity and sensitivity in both the original cohort and the validation cohort. In the study, around 150 TCR beta chains were listed as associated with cytomegalovirus. A later analysis found that most CMV-associated TCR beta chains appeared HLA-restricted, with HLA associations seemingly driven largely by CMV exposure. In an earlier analysis of around 600 of the donors, most TCR beta V segments were observed in productive rearrangements about 90% or about 30% of the time, broadly matching IMGT annotations.

Libraries were constructed by the immunoSEQ multiplex PCR assay. The multiplex PCR relied on a mix of 60 forward primers for TCR Vbeta segments and 13 reverse primers for TCR Jbeta segments. The CDR3 region of rearranged TCR beta genes was amplified from genomic DNA with a multiplex PCR assay. On the Illumina HiSeq System, the amplified TCR beta libraries were sequenced as 87-base-pair reads. As for how the authors treated the data: A later analysis counted around 72 million unique TCR beta chains across the 666 repertoires, and some 11 million of these chains were shared by at least two donors. Raw reads were error-corrected and collapsed into unique sequences with a nearest-neighbor algorithm that merged closely related sequences to remove PCR and sequencing errors. V, D and J gene segments were assigned by aligning CDR3 sequences to IMGT reference sequences. For a sequence to be retained, a match of at least six nucleotides to both a V gene segment and a J gene segment was required. A rearrangement was called productive if the CDR3 had no stop codons and remained in frame with V and J, and every other rearrangement was called non-productive. Following IMGT convention, CDR3 was defined as the stretch from the second conserved V-encoded cysteine up to the conserved J-encoded phenylalanine. Sequences without an unambiguous match to a single V gene segment were excluded from the earlier analysis of several hundred of the donors. An earlier analysis of around 600 of the donors classified V segments as functional when productive rearrangements were above 56.7% and as segregating when the standard deviation between donors was above 5%. A statistical classification framework was developed to diagnose cytomegalovirus status using the catalog of TCR beta chain sequences. A later analysis assigned V and J genes by comparing TCR nucleotide sequences with IMGT/GENE-DB human TR gene sequences. In a later analysis, CDR3 sequences and most-parsimonious VDJ recombination scenarios were assigned using the TCRdist pipeline. In a later analysis, every TCR beta chain was defined by the combination of its CDR3 amino acid sequence and its V-gene family, and reads without a unique V-gene family were dropped. In a later analysis, nearly 600 highly shared, low-generation-probability nucleotide sequences were removed to address suspected cross-contamination and a sequencing artifact. For each public chain, a later analysis derived a clonal expansion index from normalized ranks of inferred template counts within each repertoire. A later analysis computed generation probabilities with a VDJ recombination model fitted to out-of-frame rearrangements, and checked the results against IGoR. In a later analysis, TCR-TCR, TCR-HLA and TCR-CMV co-occurrence was scored with hypergeometric tests, and a repertoire-size bias correction was applied to TCR pairs. To estimate false discovery rates, a later analysis permuted the HLA or CMV assignments 20 times. In a later analysis, co-occurring TCRs were grouped with DBSCAN, and TCRdist sequence similarity was added when clustering was performed within HLA-allele-positive subsets. Repertoires with fewer than 30,000 or more than 120,000 public chains, plus five repertoires with anomalous nucleotide sharing, were excluded from co-occurrence clustering. The immuneACCESS repertoire file appears here via TCRdb, limited to in-frame rearrangements. These files lack a portion of the clones; in checked studies, under half of the deficit traces to unresolved V genes, and the cause of the others is not known. That table gives V, J and clone size, and the DNA gave D and trimming. Within this sample are some 220,000 clones, with more than 85% of them counted one time only. Roughly 1% of the sample is held by the ten biggest clonotypes.

Sequencing used PBMCs. The TCR comes from a woman under 30 in good health and CMV-seronegative. The rearrangement joined TRBV29-1 to TRBJ1-2; TRBD1 is a possible D gene, resting on 5 matching bases. The CDR3 reads as follows: CTYKDWEGDYGYTF. The nucleotide sequence is TGCACCTATAAGGATTGGGAAGGGGACTATGGCTACACCTTC.